The 9 T cell receptor beta chains reported below all come from one sample, sequenced in a study of identifying expanded T cells in peripheral blood. The data were produced by immunoSEQ multiplex PCR, yet TCRdb's version contains in-frame clones alone and is incomplete. The table lists approximately 130,000 clones, 86% of them singletons, with about 8% in the top ten. Sample: blood. Receptors originate from a person between 18 and 75 years old in good health.

The V and J genes are TRBV6-5 and TRBJ2-2; D gene unclear. The CDR3 is 14 residues long. The germline V gene has CDR1 MNHEY and CDR2 SVGAGI. V dropped 6 bases and J dropped 4 bases, with 12 bases sitting between them. DNA for the CDR3: TGTGCCAGCAGCCCCCCTCGACGCACCGGGGAGCTGTTTTTT. Protein sequence: CASSPPRRTGELFF.

V is TRBV6-4 and J is TRBJ2-2; the D is unclear. V lost 3 bases and J lost 2, with 7 bases in between. Germline-derived CDR1 and CDR2 are MRHNA and SNTAGT. This CDR3 is 14 amino acids long. CDR3 loop: CASSDGFNTGELFF. For the CDR3, the DNA is TGTGCCAGCAGTGATGGGTTCAACACCGGGGAGCTGTTTTTT.

The V and J genes are TRBV7-3 and TRBJ1-1, with 9 bases lining up with TRBD1. The CDR3 totals 15 residues. Germline CDR1 SGHTA, CDR2 FQGTGA. V dropped 1 base and J dropped 11; count of bases not matched to a gene: 11. The CDR3: CASSLMGTGHSEAFF. CDR3 DNA sequence: TGTGCCAGCAGCTTAATGGGGACAGGGCATTCGGAGGCTTTCTTT. The entire variable domain, with the rest obtained from reference TRBV7-3 and TRBJ1-1, is as follows: GAGVSQTPSNKVTEKGKYVELRCDPISGHTALYWYRQSLGQGPEFLIYFQGTGAADDSGLPNDRFFAVRPEGSVSTLKIQRTERGDSAVYLCASSLMGTGHSEAFFGQGTRLTVV.

The rearrangement links TRBV6-6 to TRBJ2-7; no definite D call. Germline lookup yields CDR1 MNHNY and CDR2 SVGAGI (reference sequence). This CDR3 contains 15 residues. V gave up 0 bases and J gave up 1 base, with 10 bases separating them. This CDR3 reads CASSYSGENSYEQYF. CDR3 in DNA: TGTGCCAGCAGTTACTCCGGCGAAAATTCCTACGAGCAGTACTTC.

This clone was detected a few times. The chain employs TRBV4-1 and TRBJ1-5, with 12 bases fitting TRBD1. Germline CDR1 MGHRA, CDR2 YSYEKL. CDR3 length equals 19 residues. The ends lost 3 bases at V and 0 bases at J; junction bases unmatched: 9. CDR3 protein: CASSHPRDRGQYSNQPQHF. In DNA form, the CDR3 reads TGCGCCAGCAGCCATCCGAGGGACAGGGGGCAATATAGCAATCAGCCCCAGCATTTT.

The table lists this clone with a few counts. CDR3 protein: CASNDRGLSYEQYF. The CDR3 DNA reads as TGTGCCAGCAACGACAGGGGCTTGTCCTACGAGCAGTACTTC. The chain uses TRBV7-8 and TRBJ2-7, with 8 bases fitting TRBD1. The ends lost 7 bases at V and 1 base at J; junction bases unmatched: 6. Germline CDR1 and CDR2: SGHVS and FQNEAQ. This CDR3 is 14 amino acids long. Based on the CDR3 plus reference TRBV7-8 and TRBJ2-7, the full variable domain is GAGVSQSPRYKVAKRGQDVALRCDPISGHVSLFWYQQALGQGPEFLTYFQNEAQLDKSGLPSDRFFAERPEGSVSTLKIQRTQQEDSAVYLCASNDRGLSYEQYFGPGTRLTVT.

The chain uses TRBV9 and TRBJ2-2; D is perhaps TRBD2 (5 bases). The ends were cut back, 0 bases at V and 6 bases at J, with 18 bases in the middle. The length of the CDR3 is 17 residues. The V gene's germline CDR1 is SGDLS and CDR2 YYNGEE. CDR3 in DNA: TGTGCCAGCAGCGTAGCAATAACTAGAGGCTCATCCGGGGAGCTGTTTTTT. Protein product: CASSVAITRGSSGELFF.

The V gene is TRBV28, the J gene TRBJ2-5, with a weak D call TRBD1 (6 bases). The J call may be mistaken, given a closer DNA end match to TRBJ2-7. The CDR3 has 12 residues. Germline V gives CDR1 MDHEN, CDR2 SYDVKM. The CDR3: CASSPQGGEQYF. For the CDR3, the DNA is TGTGCCAGCAGTCCACAGGGTGGCGAGCAGTACTTC.

This clone has more than one count but fewer than ten. The chain joins TRBV29-1 to TRBJ1-1; D ambiguous. The CDR3 length is 11 residues. Between the trimmed V and J ends, which lost 4 bases and 1 base, there was a span of 4 bases. The germline gives CDR1 SQVTM, CDR2 ANQGSEA. The DNA for the CDR3 is TGCAGCGTTGGTTGGAACACTGAAGCTTTCTTT. Its protein is CSVGWNTEAFF.